This T cell receptor (beta chain) was captured in a study of T cells in Graves' hyperthyroidism and ophthalmopathy (dated 2019 in TCRdb). Study-level background: Peripheral blood samples were taken at initial diagnosis, before any treatment was given. TCR Vbeta CDR3 sequencing of 140 or so peripheral blood samples (under 45 ophthalmopathy, over 70 hyperthyroidism and roughly 17 progressor patients) is reported in the paper. A discovery cohort of about a hundred patients, 43 with Graves' ophthalmopathy and more than 55 with stable Graves' hyperthyroidism, was used to find distinguishing TCR V-J signatures. Prospective prediction of ophthalmopathy was tested in an independent validation cohort of fewer than 20 hyperthyroidism patients and around 16 patients who later progressed to ophthalmopathy. The study also compared thyroid tissue and blood T-cell repertoires from 6 or 7 Graves' hyperthyroidism patients. For training and testing, the 100 or so patients in the discovery cohort were randomly divided in a 7:3 ratio. Following sampling, methimazole starting at 30 mg daily was given to hyperthyroidism patients, and high-dose intravenous methylprednisolone was given to ophthalmopathy patients.

Moderately to severely active disease, a Clinical Activity Score of at least 3, a NOSPECS grade of at least 4, and a duration under 3 months were present in ophthalmopathy patients. Patients with uncontrolled infections, other autoimmune diseases, pregnancy or lactation were excluded. Diagnoses were established on the basis of clinical symptoms, serum thyroxine and TRAb, thyroid ultrasound, and orbital computed tomography. PBMCs were separated from over 9 ml of fresh peripheral blood using Ficoll-Paque density gradient centrifugation. Total RNA was extracted with Trizol reagent, and quality was checked on an Agilent 2100 Bioanalyzer. This clonotype was counted a few times. The antigen it recognizes is unknown. No much larger clone exists at a distance of one base, and base qualities are not known. Overall results and qualifications from the work: Sample size was not statistically predetermined, and blinding of investigators to group allocation was not performed. In validation, the model predicted progression to ophthalmopathy a median of 6.5 months before onset, with over 60% sensitivity and about 72% specificity. Most expanded thyroid clonotypes (frequency above 0.001) were also detected in blood, suggesting blood repertoires may reflect thyroid immune responses. A model built on a 13 V-J signature distinguished ophthalmopathy from stable hyperthyroidism, reaching 87.88% sensitivity and under 84% specificity in cross-validation and 80%/75% in testing.

Trimming removed 4 bases from V and 8 bases from J; the gene matches leave 12 bases unexplained. The CDR3 contains 15 residues, cysteine and phenylalanine counted. Only CDR3 DNA remains: 45 bases, in frame from the first base. CDR1 and CDR2 are read off the germline V gene as SGHRS and YFSETQ. The TCR beta CDR3 regions were amplified from the RNA transcripts. A first-round RT-PCR of the TCR CDR3 used the HTBI primer set with the Qiagen OneStep RT-PCR kit. Libraries were constructed in a second round of multiplex PCR, after which size selection and purification were performed. Paired-end sequencing of the libraries was performed with 100 bp reads on an Illumina HiSeq2000. In the authors' own workflow: Raw data were processed with SOAPnuke, discarding reads with adapters, uncalled bases, mean Phred below 15, or no exact constant-primer or identifier match. COPE v1.2.5 was used to merge high-quality paired reads, and clonotypes were defined as unique nucleotide sequences. MiTCR v1.1 was used to align clonotypes to the IMGT TRBV, TRBD and TRBJ reference segments. Only V-J combinations with frequency above 0.0001, covering approximately 99% of repertoires, were analysed. A TCS score was defined as the ratio between F50 (clonal expansion) and ExV (chaos), using BLOSUM62-based TCRdist between CDR3 peptides within each V-J. Welch's t-statistics and random forest reduced 500 to 650 V-J features to 10 to 15, which were used in a naive Bayes classifier (R e1071). TCRdb redid the processing of the public reads, applying fastp at Q25 and MiXCR, and retained in-frame beta chains. For every CDR3 protein sequence, its rows merge into one entry that carries the most common genes and DNA. V and J calls and clone size were set by TCRdb, not the authors. The sample profile shows fewer than 450,000 distinct CDR3 sequences; about an eighth of them were found once. 25% to 30% of the sample rests with the top ten.

The sequence links TRBV5-1 to TRBJ2-1; the junction holds 7 bases that match TRBD1. Sequencing was performed on blood. This TCR was sampled from a man aged 50 to 59 with Graves' ophthalmopathy. The CDR3 amino acid sequence is: CASSPSGQEVDEQFF. Read as DNA, the sequence is TGCGCCAGCAGCCCGTCTGGACAGGAGGTGGATGAGCAGTTCTTC. With the rest looked up from the reference TRBV5-1 and TRBJ2-1 genes rather than sequenced, the full variable domain is KAGVTQTPRYLIKTRGQQVTLSCSPISGHRSVSWYQQTPGQGLQFLFEYFSETQRNKGNFPGRFSGRQFSNSRSEMNVSTLELGDSALYLCASSPSGQEVDEQFFGPGTRLTVL.